This entry describes one TCR beta chain. Its cognate antigen is unknown. The data originate from a study of monozygotic twins with cystic fibrosis. Notes on the study in general: In this small cohort, shared CDR3 numbers showed no association with age, concordance or disease severity.

CDR3 length equals 15 residues. Germline V gene lookup returns CDR1 SGHNT and CDR2 YENEEA. J lost 6 bases, V lost 0 bases, and 5 bases had no gene match. Assay used: immunoSEQ multiplex PCR; TCRdb lists only in-frame clones, some missing. The table shows about 10,000 clones, with just over 99% occurring only once. The chain uses TRBV11-3 and TRBJ2-1; TRBD1 agrees at 7 bases. The material sequenced was blood. This receptor was obtained from a man between 18 and 35 years old with cystic fibrosis. The CDR3 DNA is TGTGCCAGCAGCTTAGACGTGACAGGGCTCAATGAGCAGTTCTTC. It yields the protein CASSLDVTGLNEQFF.